This T cell receptor (beta chain) was captured in a study of blood T cells in healthy people across ages. Study-wide background: Per two T cells, about one barcoded beta molecule was captured through template switching.

As to this clonotype: What it recognizes is unknown.

The CDR3 length is 16 residues. The V end was cut by 5 bases, the J end by 11 bases, with 27 bases between. Every sample had a minimum of 6.5 million PBMCs isolated. Study observations and caveats: The study could not conclusively compare naive and antigen-experienced cells, given its unsorted PBMCs. Correlation between TCR beta diversity and naive T cell percentage was strong.

The second PCR ran roughly 7 to 11 cycles with a sample-barcoded 5' primer and J-beta primers. TCRdb reprocessed the 5' RACE reads via MiXCR and lists one record per CDR3 protein. This repertoire shows 1.5 million to 1.9 million distinct CDR3 sequences, approximately 43% found once; its top ten account for about 3.8%. The specimen sequenced was blood. This TCR was recovered from a woman aged 18 to 35 in good health. The chain carries TRBV12-3 or TRBV12-4 and TRBJ2-5; a weak D match, TRBD2 (5 bases). The CDR3 DNA sequence: TGTGCCAGCAGTCGAAGCGGTGGAATACGTCTCAATGAGCAGTACTTC. Translated, it gives CASSRSGGIRLNEQYF.